The 28 T cell receptor beta chains given below trace back to one sample, sequenced in a study of T-cell memory formation after mild COVID-19. TCRdb fed the 5' RACE reads into MiXCR, producing one record per CDR3 protein. The data show roughly 410,000 distinct CDR3 sequences, around 24% seen once. Sequencing input: PBMCs or a T cell subset sorted from them (not recorded which). These receptors all stem from an adult woman who had mild COVID-19 (a few samples of this study predate the infection). Cell type and time point are not known.

The rearrangement links TRBV5-1 to TRBJ2-5, with 15 bases aligning to TRBD2. The CDR3 totals 16 residues. CDR1 and CDR2 (germline): SGHRS, YFSETQ. V lost 4 bases, J lost 5 bases, and 6 bases stayed unmatched. Here the CDR3 DNA reads TGCGCCAGCAGCGCCGGGACTAGCGGGGGGCACGAGACCCAGTACTTC. Its protein product is CASSAGTSGGHETQYF.

The chain links TRBV24-1 to TRBJ2-1, with D perhaps being TRBD1 or TRBD2 (5 bases each). Germline V lookup: CDR1 KGHDR, CDR2 SFDVKD. V lost 4 bases, J lost 7 bases, and 13 bases lay in between. The CDR3 sequence is 14 residues long. DNA for the CDR3: TGTGCCACCAGTGACCAGGGAGTTATTAATGAGCAGTTCTTC. It encodes CATSDQGVINEQFF.

The gene calls are TRBV20-1 and TRBJ2-1, with 8 positions matching TRBD2. Germline V gene lookup returns CDR1 DFQATT and CDR2 SNEGSKA (reference sequence). This CDR3 contains 15 residues. The ends lost 6 bases at V and 1 base at J; junction bases unmatched: 8. CDR3 region: CSALTRGRSYNEQFF. The CDR3 DNA sequence: TGCAGTGCCTTGACTCGCGGGAGGTCCTACAATGAGCAGTTCTTC.

This clonotype was seen only a few times. CDR3 sequence (DNA): TGCGCCAGCAGCCTCGGCGATGGACAGGGGCCCCAGCATTTT. This translates into CASSLGDGQGPQHF. V and J are TRBV5-1 and TRBJ1-5; TRBD1 matches 8 bases. V dropped 4 bases and J dropped 9; count of bases not matched to a gene: 9. Germline V CDR1 and CDR2: SGHRS, YFSETQ. This CDR3 is built from 14 residues.

A few counts support this clonotype. The CDR3 here is CASSLETGGFFTDTQYF. CDR3 DNA sequence: TGCGCCAGCAGCTTGGAGACAGGGGGTTTCTTCACAGATACGCAGTATTTT. The chain combines TRBV5-1 with TRBJ2-3; TRBD1 matches at 9 bases. This CDR3 has 17 amino acids. V trimming: 0 bases; J trimming: 2 bases; junction bases outside the gene matches: 7. Per germline, CDR1 SGHRS and CDR2 YFSETQ. Supplemented by reference TRBV5-1 and TRBJ2-3, the full variable domain reads KAGVTQTPRYLIKTRGQQVTLSCSPISGHRSVSWYQQTPGQGLQFLFEYFSETQRNKGNFPGRFSGRQFSNSRSEMNVSTLELGDSALYLCASSLETGGFFTDTQYFGPGTRLTVL.

This clonotype was found a few times. The J gene is TRBJ2-5, the V gene TRBV29-1; D perhaps matches TRBD1 (6 bases). V was trimmed by 7 bases and J by 1 base, leaving 13 bases between them. The CDR3 runs to 13 residues. Per the germline V gene, CDR1 is SQVTM and CDR2 is ANQGSEA. The CDR3 DNA reads as TGCAGCGCTGGCCGGGACACCCAAGAGACCCAGTACTTC. The encoded protein is CSAGRDTQETQYF.

This chain uses TRBV20-1 with TRBJ2-7, with 7 bases fitting TRBD2. The CDR3 runs to 14 residues. V shed 0 bases, J shed 6 bases, and the junction held 8 bases outside the gene matches. CDR1 DFQATT and CDR2 SNEGSKA come from the germline V gene (reference sequence). The CDR3 DNA sequence: TGCAGTGCTAGAGATGCTGGGGGGGTCTCCGAGCAGTACTTC. Encoded protein: CSARDAGGVSEQYF.

The chain combines TRBV11-2 with TRBJ2-7; 11 bases line up with TRBD1. Germline V lookup: CDR1 SGHAT, CDR2 FQNNGV. The CDR3 covers 17 residues. The V and J ends lost 1 base and 0 bases, in that order; junction bases with no gene match: 5. CDR3 in DNA: TGTGCCAGCAGCTTAGGGACAGGGGGCGAAAGCTCCTACGAGCAGTACTTC. Amino acids: CASSLGTGGESSYEQYF. Complete variable domain (other parts from reference TRBV11-2 and TRBJ2-7): EAGVAQSPRYKIIEKRQSVAFWCNPISGHATLYWYQQILGQGPKLLIQFQNNGVVDDSQLPKDRFSAERLKGVDSTLKIQPAKLEDSAVYLCASSLGTGGESSYEQYFGPGTRLTVT.

This clonotype was seen more than once but under ten times. The J gene is TRBJ2-7, the V gene TRBV29-1, with 8 bases matching TRBD2. CDR1 and CDR2 from the germline V gene are SQVTM and ANQGSEA. The CDR3 loop spans 11 amino acids. J was trimmed by 5 bases and V by 6 bases; bases with no gene match: 3. CDR3 amino acids: CSVGRADEQYF. CDR3 in DNA: TGCAGCGTCGGGAGGGCCGACGAGCAGTACTTC.

V is TRBV25-1 and J is TRBJ2-7; tentatively, D is TRBD1 or TRBD2 (5 bases each). CDR1 and CDR2 from the germline V gene are MGHDK and SYGVNS. Trimming took off 1 base at V and 9 bases at J, with 16 bases between the two ends. This CDR3 spans 14 amino acids. The CDR3 region is CASSEWDPLIGQYF. CDR3 coding DNA: TGTGCCAGCAGTGAATGGGACCCCCTTATTGGGCAGTACTTC.

This clonotype appeared a few times. The rearrangement uses TRBV4-3 and TRBJ1-2, with TRBD1 as a possible D gene (6 bases). Trimming left V 4 bases short and J 8 bases short, with 14 bases between. This CDR3 is built from 13 residues. Germline V gives CDR1 LGHNA, CDR2 YSLEER. The CDR3 DNA reads as TGCGCCAGCAGCCGGGGGACACCTGAGGGCTACACCTTC. Its translation is CASSRGTPEGYTF.

A note on this clonotype: A read error may produce the germline difference seen at one junction end. CDR3 in DNA: TGTGCCACCAGTACGGACAGGAACGATTTTGATTTT. It is translated as CATSTDRNDFDF. This sequence joins TRBV27 and TRBJ2-3; TRBD1 aligns across 7 bases. Germline V gene data show CDR1 as MNHEY and CDR2 as SMNVEV (reference sequence). The CDR3 covers 12 residues.

The CDR3 region is CASSHTYRGNEQFF. CDR3 nucleotide sequence: TGTGCCAGCAGCCATACTTACAGGGGAAATGAGCAGTTCTTC. J is TRBJ2-1 and V is TRBV25-1, with 7 nucleotides matching TRBD1. Germline CDR1 is MGHDK and CDR2 is SYGVNS. The CDR3 sequence is 14 residues long. J lost 7 bases, V lost 6 bases, and 9 bases had no gene match.

This chain links TRBV15 with TRBJ2-1; TRBD2 might be the D (5 bases). With 2 bases removed from V and 0 bases from J, the gap between germline ends came to 8 bases. The V gene's germline CDR1 is LNHNV and CDR2 YYDKDF (reference sequence). CDR3 length: 15 amino acids. CDR3 DNA sequence: TGTGCCACCAGCAGAACGGGATTCTCCTACAATGAGCAGTTCTTC. Translating gives CATSRTGFSYNEQFF.

The sample holds a few counts of this clonotype. The chain joins TRBV7-6 to TRBJ2-1; D remains unclear. The CDR3 runs to 13 residues. Trimming took off 2 bases at V and 4 bases at J, with 6 bases between the two ends. CDR1 and CDR2 (germline): SGHVS, FNYEAQ. This CDR3 is CASSLRLYNEQFF. CDR3 nucleotides: TGTGCCAGCAGCTTAAGATTGTACAATGAGCAGTTCTTC.

This clonotype was seen only a few times. The chain couples TRBV18 to TRBJ2-3; D is undetermined. The germline V gene has CDR1 KGHSH and CDR2 LQKENI. Trimming removed 4 bases from V and 0 bases from J, with 11 bases in between. This CDR3 has 15 amino acids. CDR3 nucleotides: TGTGCCAGCTCACAGCGAGGCTTTAGCACAGATACGCAGTATTTT. This encodes CASSQRGFSTDTQYF.

This clonotype was observed a handful of times. The CDR3 spells CASSVPAGVTEAFF. The CDR3 DNA follows: TGTGCCAGCAGTGTACCTGCCGGGGTCACTGAAGCTTTCTTT. This chain uses TRBV12-3 or TRBV12-4 with TRBJ1-1; no firm D call. Between the trimmed V and J ends, which lost 5 bases and 4 bases, there was a span of 14 bases. This CDR3 is 14 amino acids long.

The gene calls are TRBV6-5 and TRBJ2-2, with 11 bases fitting TRBD2. Per the germline V gene, CDR1 is MNHEY and CDR2 is SVGAGI. The CDR3 covers 17 residues. J was trimmed by 3 bases and V by 2 bases; bases with no gene match: 5. CDR3 in DNA: TGTGCCAGCAGTTACCGAGTTAGCGGGGGGGACACCGGGGAGCTGTTTTTT. This gives the protein CASSYRVSGGDTGELFF.

This clonotype was seen more than once but under ten times. The J gene is TRBJ2-1, the V gene TRBV4-1, with a possible D match to TRBD2 (7 bases). Per germline, CDR1 MGHRA and CDR2 YSYEKL. V was shortened by 1 base and J by 9 bases, with 22 bases between the two germline ends. The CDR3 sequence is 17 residues long. The CDR3 spells CASSQVFRGGGRSEQFF. In DNA, the CDR3 is TGCGCCAGCAGCCAAGTATTCCGAGGGGGGGGCCGAAGTGAGCAGTTCTTC.

This clonotype was found a few times. CDR3 amino acids: CASSLWRSPLHF. The CDR3 DNA reads TGTGCCAGCAGTTTATGGAGGTCACCCCTCCACTTT. The chain carries TRBV12-3 or TRBV12-4 and TRBJ1-6; D is unresolved. Trimming cost V 2 bases and J 10 bases, with 6 bases left between them. The CDR3 totals 12 residues.

The rearrangement uses TRBV5-1 and TRBJ2-1, with D maybe TRBD1 (5 bases). The germline gives CDR1 SGHRS, CDR2 YFSETQ. This CDR3 has 15 amino acids. Trimming pared 5 bases from V and 7 bases from J, leaving 19 bases between. In nucleotides, the CDR3 is TGCGCCAGCAGGCTCGACAGTTCACCAGGTAATGAGCAGTTCTTC. Translated: CASRLDSSPGNEQFF.

V is TRBV19 and J is TRBJ2-3; TRBD2 aligns across 12 bases. The CDR3 has 16 residues. From germline, CDR1 is LNHDA and CDR2 SQIVND (reference sequence). V lost 5 bases to trimming and J lost 1 base; unmatched junction nucleotides: 4. For the CDR3, the DNA is TGTGCCAGTAGTTCTAGCGGGAGGGACGGCACAGATACGCAGTATTTT. Its protein product is CASSSSGRDGTDTQYF.

Points on this clonotype: A read error may produce the germline difference seen at one junction end. The V gene is TRBV3-1, the J gene TRBJ2-3; 8 bases line up with TRBD2. CDR3 length: 16 amino acids. Per germline, CDR1 LGHDT and CDR2 YNNKEL (reference sequence). CDR3 loop: CDSSPRISGETDTQYF. CDR3 sequence (DNA): TGTGACAGCAGCCCACGAATTAGCGGGGAGACAGATACGCAGTATTTT.

The chain recombines TRBV20-1 with TRBJ1-1, with no clear D. The CDR3 is 15 residues long. V lost 0 bases, J lost 1 base, and 12 bases lay in between. Germline V CDR1 and CDR2: DFQATT, SNEGSKA (reference sequence). The CDR3 DNA follows: TGCAGTGCTAGAGATCGGGTAAAATCGAACACTGAAGCTTTCTTT. This translates into CSARDRVKSNTEAFF.

In its sample, this clonotype was seen a few times. This chain uses TRBV6-5 with TRBJ2-7, with 10 bases that match TRBD1. The CDR3 spans 15 residues. The germline CDR1 and CDR2 sequences are MNHEY and SVGAGI. The J segment lost 4 bases and the V segment lost 6 bases, leaving 9 bases of the junction unmatched. CDR3 nucleotides: TGTGCCAGCAGGCCCTCCGGGACAGGGGTATACGAGCAGTACTTC. This codes for CASRPSGTGVYEQYF.

The chain recombines TRBV29-1 with TRBJ1-1; no reliable D call. V was cut by 4 bases and J by 1 base, with 7 bases left in between. Germline V CDR1 and CDR2: SQVTM, ANQGSEA. The CDR3 runs to 12 residues. CDR3 in amino acids: CSVGGTNTEAFF. In DNA, the CDR3 is TGCAGCGTTGGCGGCACGAACACTGAAGCTTTCTTT.

The gene calls are TRBV20-1 and TRBJ2-3; D is ambiguous. CDR1 is DFQATT, CDR2 SNEGSKA, per germline (reference sequence). The CDR3 runs to 12 residues. Trimming removed 3 bases at V and 0 bases at J, with 4 bases between. The CDR3 loop reads CSASPSTDTQYF. The CDR3 DNA follows: TGCAGTGCTAGTCCTAGCACAGATACGCAGTATTTT.

The gene calls are TRBV20-1 and TRBJ2-1; 11 bases map to TRBD2. CDR1 is DFQATT and CDR2 is SNEGSKA in the germline V gene (reference sequence). V lost 6 bases and J lost 0; bases outside the gene matches: 4. The CDR3 length is 15 residues. The CDR3 DNA reads TGCAGTGCCTCCACTAGCGGGAGCTCCTACAATGAGCAGTTCTTC. This gives the protein CSASTSGSSYNEQFF.